The following is a T cell receptor (beta chain) sequence with its context. This sample was taken from a study of shared clonotypes between healthy human individuals. Some clones are missing from TCRdb's copy, which holds only in-frame ones; the method was immunoSEQ multiplex PCR. The sample lists around 600,000 clones; roughly 97% were seen once. The V end was cut by 6 bases, the J end by 4 bases, with 9 bases between. The CDR3 has 13 amino acids. CDR1 is WNHNN, CDR2 SYGVQD, per germline (reference sequence). This rearrangement joins TRBV10-1 to TRBJ2-2; the D call may be TRBD1 or TRBD2 (5 bases each). The source material was naive CD4+ T cells sorted from blood. Subset here: CD45RA+ positively selected. This clonotype was obtained from a young woman in good health. CDR3 region: CASRRGATGELFF. The CDR3 DNA is TGCGCCAGCAGGAGGGGAGCCACCGGGGAGCTGTTTTTT.